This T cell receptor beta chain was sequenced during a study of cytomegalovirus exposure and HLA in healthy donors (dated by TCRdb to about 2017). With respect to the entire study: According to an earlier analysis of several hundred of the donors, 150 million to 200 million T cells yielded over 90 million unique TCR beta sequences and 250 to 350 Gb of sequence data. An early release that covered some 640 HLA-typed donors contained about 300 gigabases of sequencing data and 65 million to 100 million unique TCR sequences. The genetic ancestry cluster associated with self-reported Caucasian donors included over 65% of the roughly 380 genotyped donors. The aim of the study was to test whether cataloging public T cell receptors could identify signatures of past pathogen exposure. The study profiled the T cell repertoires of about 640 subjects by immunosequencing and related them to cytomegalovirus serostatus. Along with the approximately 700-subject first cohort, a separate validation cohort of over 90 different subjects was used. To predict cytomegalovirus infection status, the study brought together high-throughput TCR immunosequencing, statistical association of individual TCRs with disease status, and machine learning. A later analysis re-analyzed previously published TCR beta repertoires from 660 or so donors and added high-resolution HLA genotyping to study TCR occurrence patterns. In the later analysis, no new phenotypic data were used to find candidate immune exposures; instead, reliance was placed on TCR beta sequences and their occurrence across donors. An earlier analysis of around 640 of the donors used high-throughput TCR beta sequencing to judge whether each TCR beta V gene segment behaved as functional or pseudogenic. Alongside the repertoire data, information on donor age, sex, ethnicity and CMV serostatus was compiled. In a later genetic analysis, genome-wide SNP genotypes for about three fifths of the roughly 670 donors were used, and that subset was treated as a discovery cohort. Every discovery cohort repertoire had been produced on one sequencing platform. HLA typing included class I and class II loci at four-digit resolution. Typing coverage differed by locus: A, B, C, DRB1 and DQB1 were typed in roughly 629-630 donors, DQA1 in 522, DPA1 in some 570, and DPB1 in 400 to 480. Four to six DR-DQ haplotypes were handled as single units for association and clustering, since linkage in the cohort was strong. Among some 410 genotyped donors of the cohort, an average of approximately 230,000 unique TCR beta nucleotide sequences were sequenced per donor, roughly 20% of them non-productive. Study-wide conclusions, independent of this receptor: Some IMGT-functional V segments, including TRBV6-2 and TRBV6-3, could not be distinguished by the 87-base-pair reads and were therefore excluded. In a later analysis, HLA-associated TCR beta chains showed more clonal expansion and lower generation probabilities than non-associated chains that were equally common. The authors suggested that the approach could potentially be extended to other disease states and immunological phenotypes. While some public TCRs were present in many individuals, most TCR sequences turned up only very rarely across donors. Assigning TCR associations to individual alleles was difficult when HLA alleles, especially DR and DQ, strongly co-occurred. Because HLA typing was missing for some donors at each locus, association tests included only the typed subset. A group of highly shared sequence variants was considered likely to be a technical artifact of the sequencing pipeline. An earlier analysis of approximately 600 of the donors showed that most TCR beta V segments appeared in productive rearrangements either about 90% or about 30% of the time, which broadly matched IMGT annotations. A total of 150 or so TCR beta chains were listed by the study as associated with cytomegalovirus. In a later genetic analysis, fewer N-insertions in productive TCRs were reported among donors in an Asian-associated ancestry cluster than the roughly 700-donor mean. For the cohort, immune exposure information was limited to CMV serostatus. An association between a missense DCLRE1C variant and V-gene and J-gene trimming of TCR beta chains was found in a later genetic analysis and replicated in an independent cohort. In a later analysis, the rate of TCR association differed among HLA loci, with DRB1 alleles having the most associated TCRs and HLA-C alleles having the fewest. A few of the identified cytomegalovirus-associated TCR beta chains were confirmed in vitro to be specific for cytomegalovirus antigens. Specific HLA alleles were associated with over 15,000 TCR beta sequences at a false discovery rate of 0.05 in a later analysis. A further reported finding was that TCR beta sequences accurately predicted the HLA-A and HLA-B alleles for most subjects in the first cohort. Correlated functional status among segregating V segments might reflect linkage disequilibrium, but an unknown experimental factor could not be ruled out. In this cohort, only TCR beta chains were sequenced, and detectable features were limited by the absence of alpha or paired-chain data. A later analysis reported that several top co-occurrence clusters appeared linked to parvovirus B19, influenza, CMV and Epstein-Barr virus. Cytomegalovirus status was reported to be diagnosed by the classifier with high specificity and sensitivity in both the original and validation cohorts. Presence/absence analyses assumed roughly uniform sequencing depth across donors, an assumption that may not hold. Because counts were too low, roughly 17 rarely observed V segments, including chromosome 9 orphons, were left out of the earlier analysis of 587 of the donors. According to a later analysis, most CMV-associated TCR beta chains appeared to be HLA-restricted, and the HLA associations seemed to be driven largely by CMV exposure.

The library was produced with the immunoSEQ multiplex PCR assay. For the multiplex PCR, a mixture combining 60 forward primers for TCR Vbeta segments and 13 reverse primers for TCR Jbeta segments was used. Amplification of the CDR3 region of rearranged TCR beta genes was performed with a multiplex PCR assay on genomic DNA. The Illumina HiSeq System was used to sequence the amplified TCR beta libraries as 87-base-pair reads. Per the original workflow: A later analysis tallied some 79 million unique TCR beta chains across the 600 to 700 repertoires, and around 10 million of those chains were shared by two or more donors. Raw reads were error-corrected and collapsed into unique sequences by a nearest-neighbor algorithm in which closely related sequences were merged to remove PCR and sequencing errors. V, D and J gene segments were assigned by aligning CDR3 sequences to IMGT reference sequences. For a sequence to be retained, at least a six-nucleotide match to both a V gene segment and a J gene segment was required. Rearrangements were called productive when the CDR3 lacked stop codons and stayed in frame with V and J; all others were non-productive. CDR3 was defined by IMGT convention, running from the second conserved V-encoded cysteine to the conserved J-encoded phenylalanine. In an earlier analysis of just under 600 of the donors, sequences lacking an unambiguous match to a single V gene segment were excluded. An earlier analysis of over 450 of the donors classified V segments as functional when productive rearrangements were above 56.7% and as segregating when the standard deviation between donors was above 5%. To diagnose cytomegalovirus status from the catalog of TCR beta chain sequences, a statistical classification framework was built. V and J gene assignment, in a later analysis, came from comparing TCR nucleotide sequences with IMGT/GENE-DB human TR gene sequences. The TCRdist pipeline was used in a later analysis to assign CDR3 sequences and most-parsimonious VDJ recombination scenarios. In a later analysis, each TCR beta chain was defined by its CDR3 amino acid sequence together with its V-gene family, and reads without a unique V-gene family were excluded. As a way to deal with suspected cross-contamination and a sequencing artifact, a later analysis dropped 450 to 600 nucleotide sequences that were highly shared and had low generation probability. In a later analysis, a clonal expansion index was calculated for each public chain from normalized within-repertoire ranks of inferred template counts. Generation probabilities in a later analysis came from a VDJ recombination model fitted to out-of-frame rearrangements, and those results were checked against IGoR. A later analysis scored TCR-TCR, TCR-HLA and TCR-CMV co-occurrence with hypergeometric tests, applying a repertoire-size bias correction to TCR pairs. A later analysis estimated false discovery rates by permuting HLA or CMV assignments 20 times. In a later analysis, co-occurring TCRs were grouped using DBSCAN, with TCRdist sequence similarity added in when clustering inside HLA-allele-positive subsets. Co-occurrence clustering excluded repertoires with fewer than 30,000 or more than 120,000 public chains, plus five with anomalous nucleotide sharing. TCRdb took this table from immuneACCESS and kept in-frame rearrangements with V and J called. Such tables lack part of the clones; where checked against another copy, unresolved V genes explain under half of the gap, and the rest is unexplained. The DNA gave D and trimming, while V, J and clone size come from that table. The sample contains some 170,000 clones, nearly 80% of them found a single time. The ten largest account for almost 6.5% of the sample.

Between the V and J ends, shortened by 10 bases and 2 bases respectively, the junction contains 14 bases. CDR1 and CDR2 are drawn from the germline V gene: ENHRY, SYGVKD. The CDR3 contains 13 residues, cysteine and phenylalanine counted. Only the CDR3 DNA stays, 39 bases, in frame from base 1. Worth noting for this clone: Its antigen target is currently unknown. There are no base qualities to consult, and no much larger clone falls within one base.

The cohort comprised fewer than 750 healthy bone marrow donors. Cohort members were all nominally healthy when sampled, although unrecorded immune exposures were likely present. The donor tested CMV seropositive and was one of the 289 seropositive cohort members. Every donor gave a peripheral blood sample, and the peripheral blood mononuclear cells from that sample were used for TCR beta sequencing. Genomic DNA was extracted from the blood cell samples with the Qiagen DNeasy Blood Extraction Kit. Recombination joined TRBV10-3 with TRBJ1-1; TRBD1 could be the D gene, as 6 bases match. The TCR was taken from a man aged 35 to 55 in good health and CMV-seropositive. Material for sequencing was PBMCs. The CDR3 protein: CASAPDSNTEAFF. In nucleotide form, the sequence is TGTGCCAGTGCCCCGGACAGTAACACTGAAGCTTTCTTT.